This T cell receptor (beta chain) was identified in a study of cytomegalovirus exposure and HLA in healthy donors. Study-level points and caveats: Analyzed later, association rates of TCRs varied across HLA loci, with DRB1 most and HLA-C fewest. Clonal expansion was found to be greater in HLA-associated TCR beta chains than in equally common others in a later analysis.

PCR involved 60 Vbeta and 13 Jbeta primers. Here immunoSEQ multiplex PCR was the method, and the copy in TCRdb shows in-frame clones only, minus some. The table includes 65,000 to 85,000 clones, 84% detected once. Concerning this clone itself: The antigen is unknown.

From germline, CDR1 is SGHDT and CDR2 YYEEEE. CDR3 length equals 16 residues. J was trimmed by 5 bases and V by 4 bases; bases with no gene match: 8. The specimen was PBMCs. This chain links TRBV5-6 with TRBJ2-7; TRBD2 matches 14 bases. This TCR came from a woman aged 45 to 65 in good health and CMV-seronegative. The DNA of the CDR3 is TGTGCCAGCAGCCGACTAGCGGGGGGGATCGGGCACGAGCAGTACGTC. It is translated as CASSRLAGGIGHEQYV.